This T cell receptor beta chain was identified during a study of T cells in Graves' hyperthyroidism and ophthalmopathy. Disease duration under 2 months; hyperthyroidism patients were aged 18 to 65. It was uncontrolled infection, other autoimmune disease, pregnancy or lactation that excluded patients. RNA transcripts were the template for amplifying TCR beta CDR3 regions. The HTBI primer set drove a first-round RT-PCR of the TCR CDR3. MiXCR, run by TCRdb on the multiplex PCR reads, gives a single entry per CDR3 protein. Of over 200,000 distinct CDR3 sequences in the sample, roughly 15% were seen once. This clonotype was recorded many times. The antigen remains undetermined. Overall study results and limits: Ophthalmopathy could be told apart from stable hyperthyroidism with a 13 V-J model. Blood also contained most expanded thyroid clonotypes above 0.001.

The CDR3 spans 17 residues. The V and J ends lost 5 bases and 3 bases, in that order; junction bases with no gene match: 10. CDR1 and CDR2 from the germline V gene are SEHNR and FQNEAQ (reference sequence). This rearrangement joins TRBV7-9 to TRBJ1-2; 12 bases match TRBD1. The clonotype originates from a man aged 45-65 years with Graves' hyperthyroidism. Sequencing was carried out using blood. The CDR3 here is CASSPRGTGGYHYGYTF. The CDR3 nucleotides are TGTGCCAGCAGCCCCCGGGGGACAGGGGGCTATCACTATGGCTACACCTTC. Combining the CDR3 with reference TRBV7-9 and TRBJ1-2 gives the whole variable domain DTGVSQNPRHKITKRGQNVTFRCDPISEHNRLYWYRQTLGQGPEFLTYFQNEAQLEKSRLLSDRFSAERPKGSFSTLEIQRTEQGDSAMYLCASSPRGTGGYHYGYTFGSGTRLTVV.